The rows below give T cell receptor beta chains drawn from one sample of a study of cytomegalovirus exposure and HLA in healthy donors. The method was immunoSEQ multiplex PCR; TCRdb's version includes in-frame clones alone and lacks a portion of them. The table shows some 130,000 clones, with around 77% occurring only once. The sequencing input was PBMCs. Every receptor here comes from a man younger than 45 in good health. CDR3s include the opening cysteine and the closing phenylalanine or tryptophan. A D gene is named only where the DNA matches it firmly. Not all rows give a size; the values are once, few, many and, for expanded clones, a class.

clone size,V gene,D gene,J gene,CDR3 DNA,CDR3 protein
few,TRBV5-8,TRBD1,TRBJ2-6,TGTGCCAGCAGCTTAGGGACAGGGCGCACTGGGGCCAACGTCCTGACTTTC,CASSLGTGRTGANVLTF
NA,TRBV5-4,NA,TRBJ1-2,TGTGCCAGCAGCTTGCCAACAGGGAACTATGGCTACACCTTC,CASSLPTGNYGYTF
NA,TRBV7-9,NA,TRBJ2-5,TGTGCCAGCAGCTTGACTCAGGGACTCGAAGAGACCCAGTACTTC,CASSLTQGLEETQYF
NA,TRBV19,TRBD2,TRBJ2-1,TGTGCCACCACGGGACTAGCGGGAGTTGGCGATGAGCAGTTCTTC,CATTGLAGVGDEQFF
NA,TRBV10-3,NA,TRBJ1-2,TGTGCCATCAGTGAGTCTGACAGGTTAGGCTACACCTTC,CAISESDRLGYTF
NA,TRBV5-1,NA,TRBJ2-3,TGCGCCAGCAGCTTTTTGACAGCGCACACAGATACGCAGTATTTT,CASSFLTAHTDTQYF
once,TRBV4-2,TRBD2,TRBJ2-1,TGTGCCAGCAGCGCATCCTCCGGCGGGAGCCCTTCCTACAATGAGCAGTTCTTC,CASSASSGGSPSYNEQFF
NA,TRBV13,NA,TRBJ2-7,TGTGCCAGCAGTATCGGGGGGCGAAGCGAGCAGTACTTC,CASSIGGRSEQYF
NA,TRBV4-1,TRBD2,TRBJ2-7,TGCGCCAGCAGCCAAGGGGCGGGAGTAGGGTACGAGCAGTACTTC,CASSQGAGVGYEQYF
few,TRBV20-1,NA,TRBJ2-1,TGCAGTGCTAGCAACAATGAGCAGTTCTTC,CSASNNEQFF
NA,TRBV7-2,TRBD1,TRBJ1-2,TGTGCCAGCAGCTCGGACAGGGGGCGGGCTGGCTACACCTTC,CASSSDRGRAGYTF
few,TRBV2,NA,TRBJ2-1,TGTGCCAGCAGGTACGCGGCAGGGGAGGAGCAGTTCTTC,CASRYAAGEEQFF
few,TRBV11-2,NA,TRBJ2-1,TGTGCCAGCAAGTACAGCTACAATGAGCAGTTCTTC,CASKYSYNEQFF
NA,TRBV19,NA,TRBJ2-5,TGTGCCAGTAGTATAGTCGGAGGGCTGGAGACCCAGTACTTC,CASSIVGGLETQYF
NA,TRBV15,NA,TRBJ2-4,TGTGCCACCAGCTCGCCCTTCGTAGGGGCGGCCAAAAACATTCAGTACTTC,CATSSPFVGAAKNIQYF
NA,TRBV6-1,NA,TRBJ2-7,TGTGCCAGCAGCGTGTTGGTAGAACTCTACGAGCAGTACTTC,CASSVLVELYEQYF
once,TRBV29-1,NA,TRBJ2-1,TGCAGCGCTGGGCAGGGGCGGGCCTCCTACAATGAGCAGTTCTTC,CSAGQGRASYNEQFF
NA,TRBV7-6,TRBD2,TRBJ2-1,TGTGCCAGCAGGTCTTTGGGGGCTAGCGGGACCCTTTACAATGAGCAGTTCTTC,CASRSLGASGTLYNEQFF
NA,TRBV11-2,NA,TRBJ2-1,TGTGCCAGCAGCTTAGGAACTTCATCCCACAATGAGCAGTTCTTC,CASSLGTSSHNEQFF
NA,TRBV27,TRBD2,TRBJ2-4,TGTGCCAGCAGTTTGGAGGGCCCCGGTAGTAGCGGGAGAGGGGGGGCGAAAAACATTCAGTACTTC,CASSLEGPGSSGRGGAKNIQYF
NA,TRBV27,TRBD2,TRBJ2-3,TGTGCCAGCAGTCCGGGACTAGTTAGCACAGATACGCAGTATTTT,CASSPGLVSTDTQYF
NA,TRBV4-1,NA,TRBJ1-2,TGCGCCAGCAGCCGAACCCCCCCTGCAGGGGCGGTAGGGAATGGCTACACCTTC,CASSRTPPAGAVGNGYTF
NA,TRBV18,NA,TRBJ2-7,TGTGCCAGCTCCCCAGGGGCCCTCTACGAGCAGTACTTC,CASSPGALYEQYF
NA,TRBV7-3,TRBD2,TRBJ2-2,TGTGCCAGCAGCTTAGGACTAGCGGGAGGGAACACCGGGGAGCTGTTTTTT,CASSLGLAGGNTGELFF
NA,TRBV7-2,NA,TRBJ2-7,TGTGCCAGCAGCTCGCAGGGGAAAGGGGGCGAGCAGTACTTC,CASSSQGKGGEQYF
NA,TRBV7-9,TRBD1,TRBJ1-4,TGTGCCAGCAGCCCTAGGTGGGACAGTGAAAAACTGTTTTTT,CASSPRWDSEKLFF
NA,TRBV5-6,TRBD1,TRBJ2-3,TGTGCCAGCAGCAAAGACAGGGCTGGTACGCAGTATTTT,CASSKDRAGTQYF
once,TRBV27,TRBD2,TRBJ2-1,TGTGCCAGCACCGAATCGGGACTAGCGGGAGGCGATGAGCAGTTCTTC,CASTESGLAGGDEQFF
NA,TRBV5-4,TRBD2,TRBJ2-7,TGTGCCAGCAGCCCCGGCCTAGCGGCCTCCTACGAGCAGTACTTC,CASSPGLAASYEQYF
NA,TRBV13,NA,TRBJ1-1,TGTGCCAGCAAGAGGAAGAACACTGAAGCTTTCTTT,CASKRKNTEAFF
NA,TRBV19,NA,TRBJ2-1,TGTGCCAGTACCTTCGCGGGCCCCGACAATGAGCAGTTCTTC,CASTFAGPDNEQFF
NA,TRBV7-9,TRBD2,TRBJ2-5,TGTGCCAGCAGCTTAATAGCGGGAGTGGAGACCCAGTACTTC,CASSLIAGVETQYF
NA,TRBV5-1,TRBD1,TRBJ2-7,TGCGCCAGCAGCAGTTGGACAGGTTCCTACGAGCAGTACTTC,CASSSWTGSYEQYF
few,TRBV19,NA,TRBJ1-5,TGTGCCAGTAGGTCCGGGACAAGCGGGGTATGGGCCCAGCATTTT,CASRSGTSGVWAQHF
NA,TRBV18,NA,TRBJ2-1,TGTGCCAGCTCACCACAGGGTTCCGGGGTCGGCCATGAGCAGTTCTTC,CASSPQGSGVGHEQFF
NA,TRBV11-2,TRBD2,TRBJ2-2,TGTGCCAGCAGCGGGGAGGGACTAGCGGGGGCCGGGGAGCTGTTTTTT,CASSGEGLAGAGELFF
NA,TRBV19,TRBD1,TRBJ2-4,TGTGCCAGTAGTATACCCCGGACAGGGGGCAACATTCAGTACTTC,CASSIPRTGGNIQYF
NA,TRBV4-1,NA,TRBJ2-1,TGCGCCAGCAGCCAAGATCTCGGCTTCGGGAAGGTGCAGTTCTTC,CASSQDLGFGKVQFF
once,TRBV10-2,NA,TRBJ2-1,TGCGCCAGCAGTGAGGGGCGGAGCGGTGAGCAGTTCTTC,CASSEGRSGEQFF
NA,TRBV11-3,TRBD2,TRBJ2-7,TGTGCCAGCAGCCCACGCAGCGGGAGGTCGGGGGGGGAGCAGTACTTC,CASSPRSGRSGGEQYF
NA,TRBV4-2,TRBD2,TRBJ2-7,TGTGCCAGCAGCCAAGATTGGGAGCGGGAGGGCTCCGAGCAGTACTTC,CASSQDWEREGSEQYF
once,TRBV2,TRBD1,TRBJ1-6,TGTGCCACCGGGACAGATAATTCACCCCTCCACTTT,CATGTDNSPLHF
NA,TRBV7-2,NA,TRBJ1-3,TGTGCCAGCAGCTTAGCGAGGAACTTACGAAACACCATATATTTT,CASSLARNLRNTIYF
NA,TRBV27,NA,TRBJ2-1,TGTGCCAGCAGTTCACACGCGACCCCTAGTGAGCAGTTCTTC,CASSSHATPSEQFF
NA,TRBV6-5,NA,TRBJ1-6,TGTGCCAGCAGTTACTCGGGAGGGGGGGGAACACCCCTCCACTTT,CASSYSGGGGTPLHF